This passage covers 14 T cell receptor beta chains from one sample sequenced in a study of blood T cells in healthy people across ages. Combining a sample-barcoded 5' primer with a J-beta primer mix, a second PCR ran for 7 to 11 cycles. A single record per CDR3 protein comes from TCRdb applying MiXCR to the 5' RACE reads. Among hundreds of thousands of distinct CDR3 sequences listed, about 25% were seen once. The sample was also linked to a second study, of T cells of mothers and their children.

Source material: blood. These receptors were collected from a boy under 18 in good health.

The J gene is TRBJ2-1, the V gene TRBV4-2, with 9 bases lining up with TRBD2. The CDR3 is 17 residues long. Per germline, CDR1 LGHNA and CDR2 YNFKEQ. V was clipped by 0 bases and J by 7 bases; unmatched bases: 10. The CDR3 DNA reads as TGTGCCAGCAGCCAAGATGTCGCGGGGGGGCCAGGGAATGAGCAGTTCTTC. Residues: CASSQDVAGGPGNEQFF.

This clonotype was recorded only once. The CDR3 spells CASSPTITGELFF. The CDR3 DNA reads TGTGCCAGCTCACCAACGATCACCGGGGAGCTGTTTTTT. This chain connects TRBV18 to TRBJ2-2; D uncertain. The CDR3 runs 13 residues. V dropped 2 bases and J dropped 4 bases, with 5 bases sitting between them. CDR1 is KGHSH, CDR2 LQKENI, per germline.

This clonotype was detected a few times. The CDR3 spells CASSFRGLGQPQHF. In DNA, the CDR3 is TGTGCCAGCAGTTTCCGGGGGTTAGGCCAGCCCCAGCATTTT. J is TRBJ1-5 and V is TRBV12-3 or TRBV12-4, with D perhaps matching TRBD1 (5 bases). CDR3 size: 14 residues. V shed 3 bases and J shed 7 bases, with 13 bases lying between them.

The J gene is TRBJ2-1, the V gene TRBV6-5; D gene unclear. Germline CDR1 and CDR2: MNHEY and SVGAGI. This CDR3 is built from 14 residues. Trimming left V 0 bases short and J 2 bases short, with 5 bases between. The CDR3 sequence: CASSYSDPYNEQFF. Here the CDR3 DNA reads TGTGCCAGCAGTTACTCGGACCCCTACAATGAGCAGTTCTTC.

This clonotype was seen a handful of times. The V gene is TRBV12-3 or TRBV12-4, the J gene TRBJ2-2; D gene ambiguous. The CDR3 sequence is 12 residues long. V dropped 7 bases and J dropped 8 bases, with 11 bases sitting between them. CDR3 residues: CASIEKSGELFF. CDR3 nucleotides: TGTGCCAGCATTGAGAAATCGGGGGAGCTGTTTTTT.

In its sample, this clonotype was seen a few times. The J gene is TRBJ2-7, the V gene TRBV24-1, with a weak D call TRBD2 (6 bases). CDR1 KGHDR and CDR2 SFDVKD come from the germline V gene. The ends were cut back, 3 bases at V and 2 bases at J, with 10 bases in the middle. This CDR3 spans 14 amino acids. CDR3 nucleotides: TGTGCCACCAGTGATCGGGACTTTCCCTACGAGCAGTACTTC. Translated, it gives CATSDRDFPYEQYF.

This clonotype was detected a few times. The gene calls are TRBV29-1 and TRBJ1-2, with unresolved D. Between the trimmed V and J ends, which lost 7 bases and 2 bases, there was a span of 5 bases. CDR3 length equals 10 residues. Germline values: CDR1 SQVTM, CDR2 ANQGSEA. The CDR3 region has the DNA TGCAGCGATGAGAACTATGGCTACACCTTC. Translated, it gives CSDENYGYTF.

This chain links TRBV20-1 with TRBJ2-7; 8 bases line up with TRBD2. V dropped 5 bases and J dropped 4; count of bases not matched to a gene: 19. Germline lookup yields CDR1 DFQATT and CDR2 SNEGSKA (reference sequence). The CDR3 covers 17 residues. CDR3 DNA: TGCAGTGCTCCGACTAGCGTGGCATCCTCGGGGGGTTACGAGCAGTACTTC. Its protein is CSAPTSVASSGGYEQYF.

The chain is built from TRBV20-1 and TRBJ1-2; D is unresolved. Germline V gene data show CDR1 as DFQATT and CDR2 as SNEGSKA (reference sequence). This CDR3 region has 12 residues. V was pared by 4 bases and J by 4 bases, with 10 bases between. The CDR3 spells CSAIPSTYGYTF. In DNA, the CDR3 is TGCAGTGCTATCCCTAGCACCTATGGCTACACCTTC.

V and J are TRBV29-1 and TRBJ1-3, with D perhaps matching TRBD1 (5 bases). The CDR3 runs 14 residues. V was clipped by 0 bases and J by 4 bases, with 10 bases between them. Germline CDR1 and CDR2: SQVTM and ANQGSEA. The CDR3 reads CSVEERGRGNTIYF. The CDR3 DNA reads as TGCAGCGTTGAAGAAAGGGGACGCGGAAACACCATATATTTT. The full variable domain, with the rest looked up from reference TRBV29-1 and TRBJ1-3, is SAVISQKPSRDICQRGTSLTIQCQVDSQVTMMFWYRQQPGQSLTLIATANQGSEATYESGFVIDKFPISRPNLTFSTLTVSNMSPEDSSIYLCSVEERGRGNTIYFGEGSWLTVV.

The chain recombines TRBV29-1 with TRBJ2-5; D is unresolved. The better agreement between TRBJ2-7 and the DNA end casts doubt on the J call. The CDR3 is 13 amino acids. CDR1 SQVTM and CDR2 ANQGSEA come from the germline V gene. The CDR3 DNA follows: TGCAGCGTTGAAGATCACAGAACCTACGAGCAGTACTTC. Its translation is CSVEDHRTYEQYF.

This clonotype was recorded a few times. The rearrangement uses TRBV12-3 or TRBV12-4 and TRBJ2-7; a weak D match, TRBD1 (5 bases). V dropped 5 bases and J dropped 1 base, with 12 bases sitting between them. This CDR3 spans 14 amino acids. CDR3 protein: CASSHQTGSYEQYF. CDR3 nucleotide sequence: TGTGCCAGCAGTCACCAAACAGGATCCTACGAGCAGTACTTC.

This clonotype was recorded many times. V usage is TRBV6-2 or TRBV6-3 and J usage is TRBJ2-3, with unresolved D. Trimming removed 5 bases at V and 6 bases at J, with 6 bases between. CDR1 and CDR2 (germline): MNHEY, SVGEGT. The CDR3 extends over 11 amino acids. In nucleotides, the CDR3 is TGTGCCAGCAGTCGCCAGGATACGCAGTATTTT. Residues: CASSRQDTQYF.

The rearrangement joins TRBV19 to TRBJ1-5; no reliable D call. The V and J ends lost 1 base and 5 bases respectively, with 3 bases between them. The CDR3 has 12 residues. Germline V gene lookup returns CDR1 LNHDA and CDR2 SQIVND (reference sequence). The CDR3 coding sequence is TGTGCCAGTAGTATAGTCGATCAGCCCCAGCATTTT. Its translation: CASSIVDQPQHF.